This T cell receptor (beta chain) emerged from a study of cytomegalovirus exposure and HLA in healthy donors. Overall study findings and caveats: HLA allele associations emerged for 17,000 or so TCR beta sequences in a later analysis, at 0.05 false discovery rate.

In the PCR, 60 Vbeta and 13 Jbeta primers were used. The protocol was immunoSEQ multiplex PCR, while the TCRdb copy is restricted to in-frame clones and leaves out a portion. The sample lists 100,000 to 150,000 clones, approximately 83% occurring once. Regarding this clone: Its antigen is unknown.

From germline, CDR1 is LGHNA and CDR2 YNFKEQ. V lost 1 base, J lost 7 bases, and 11 bases stayed unmatched. CDR3 length: 17 residues. The sequence derives from a woman between 40 and 50 years old in good health and CMV-seropositive. Sequencing was performed on PBMCs. The chain has TRBV4-2 and TRBJ2-1; 9 bases are shared with TRBD1. The CDR3 protein is CASSQGIPGTGRNEQFF. In nucleotides, the CDR3 is TGTGCCAGCAGCCAAGGGATTCCCGGGACAGGGAGGAATGAGCAGTTCTTC.